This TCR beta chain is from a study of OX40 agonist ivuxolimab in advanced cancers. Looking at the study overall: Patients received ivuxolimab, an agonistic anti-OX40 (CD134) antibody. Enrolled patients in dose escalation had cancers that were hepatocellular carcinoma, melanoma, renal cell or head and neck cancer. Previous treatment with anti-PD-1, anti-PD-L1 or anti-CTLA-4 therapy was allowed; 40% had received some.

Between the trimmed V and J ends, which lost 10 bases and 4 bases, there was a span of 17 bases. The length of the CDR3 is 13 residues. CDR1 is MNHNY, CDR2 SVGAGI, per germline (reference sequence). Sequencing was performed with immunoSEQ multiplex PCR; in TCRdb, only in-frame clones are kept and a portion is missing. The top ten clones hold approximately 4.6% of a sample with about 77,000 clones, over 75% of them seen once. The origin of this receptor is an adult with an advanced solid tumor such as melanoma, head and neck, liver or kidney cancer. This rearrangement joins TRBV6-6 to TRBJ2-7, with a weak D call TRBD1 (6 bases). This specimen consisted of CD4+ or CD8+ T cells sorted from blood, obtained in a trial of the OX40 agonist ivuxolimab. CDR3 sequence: CATRMQGFYEQYF. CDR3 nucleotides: TGTGCCACACGGATGCAGGGGTTTTACGAGCAGTACTTC.